This entry is about one T cell receptor beta chain. Its antigen is currently unknown. The germline CDR1 and CDR2 sequences are DFQATT and SNEGSKA (reference sequence). Losses at the gene ends were 6 bases for V and 3 bases for J; bases not matched to a gene: 2. The CDR3 runs 11 residues. The sample originates from a study of cytomegalovirus exposure and HLA in healthy donors. Study at large: From HLA-typed donors, an early data release held some 91 million unique TCRs. Study-wide findings and caveats: TCR beta V- and J-gene trimming was later associated with a missense DCLRE1C variant. TRBV6-2, TRBV6-3 and other indistinguishable V segments were excluded.

Donors showed nominal health when sampled, although they likely had unrecorded immune exposures. The PCR employed 60 Vbeta primers together with 13 Jbeta primers. Sequenced by immunoSEQ multiplex PCR; TCRdb stores in-frame clones only, minus some. The sample lists 140,000 or so clones; around 80% were seen once. Sequenced input: PBMCs. V usage is TRBV20-1 and J usage is TRBJ2-7; 7 nucleotides align to TRBD2. The TCR was taken from a female donor in good health and CMV-seronegative. Written as DNA, the CDR3 is TGCAGTGCCTTAGCGGGCTACGAGCAGTACTTC. Protein sequence: CSALAGYEQYF.